This T cell receptor beta chain originates from a study of vaccination and CD4 T cells after COVID-19. Study background: The study drew post-COVID samples a median around 100 days after diagnosis (range 35 to 161).

V was trimmed by 3 bases and J by 0 bases, leaving 10 bases between them. Germline V gives CDR1 SGHVS, CDR2 FQNEAQ. The CDR3 totals 15 residues. With the Oncomine TCR Beta short-read assay, DNA from cultured CD4+ T cells was sequenced. The authors extracted genomic DNA from cultured CD4+ T cells. Using its own MiXCR run on the PCR reads, TCRdb lists one record per CDR3 protein. The sample consists of 7,500 to 10,000 distinct CDR3 sequences, over 25% of them appearing once. A word on this clonotype: Antigen unknown.

Documented treatment: roughly 11-day PBMC culture with coronavirus spike peptide pools or control peptides (ViraFEST assay). From the unexposed donor, CD4+ T cells were collected ahead of the COVID-19 pandemic (2011-2018). The material sequenced was CD4+ T cells from blood, cultured in vitro. The chain is built from TRBV7-8 and TRBJ2-3; D unresolved. The clonotype originates from a human donor in good health. The CDR3 DNA follows: TGTGCCAGCAGCTTCTATCAGTCTAGCACAGATACGCAGTATTTT. It specifies CASSFYQSSTDTQYF.